The present entry profiles one T cell receptor (beta chain) with its context. The antigen is undetermined. This specimen comes from a study of brain metastases from non-small cell lung cancer. Clones were sequenced by immunoSEQ multiplex PCR, and TCRdb holds only the in-frame ones, with some missing. The sample comprises roughly 4,000 clones, 75% to 90% of which are singletons, and under 8% rests with the top ten. Overall study findings and caveats: Brain metastases shared most TCR repertoire with primaries, with sparse T cells. Expanded T-cell clones appeared in 64% of brain metastases over primaries. T-cell infiltration was lower in brain metastases than primaries (P < 0.001).

Germline V gives CDR1 SGHRS, CDR2 YFSETQ. The CDR3 totals 15 residues. The V gene lost 0 bases and the J gene lost 0 bases, with 9 bases spanning the gap. The V and J genes are TRBV5-1 and TRBJ1-2; D remains unclear. This receptor was obtained from a donor at least 40 years old with non-small cell lung cancer. Specimen: primary lung tumor tissue. CDR3 sequence (DNA): TGCGCCAGCAGCTTGGACTCTTCTCCTAACTATGGCTACACCTTC. Protein: CASSLDSSPNYGYTF.